This passage covers 5 T cell receptor beta chains from one sample sequenced in a study of shared clonotypes between healthy human individuals. Sequencing was performed with immunoSEQ multiplex PCR; in TCRdb, only in-frame clones are kept and a portion is missing. This sample has under 2,500,000 clones, with around 95% found just once. Sequenced material: naive CD4+ T cells sorted from blood. Subset meaning: CD45RA+ positively selected. Source of these receptors: a man aged 18-30 years in good health.

This chain links TRBV19 with TRBJ2-2, with no clear D. This CDR3 has 12 residues. Germline-derived CDR1 and CDR2 are LNHDA and SQIVND (reference sequence). CDR3 in DNA: TGTGCAAGCCACACCAACACCGGGGAGCTGTTTTTT. This sequence encodes CASHTNTGELFF. The variable domain in full, with the rest retrieved from reference TRBV19 and TRBJ2-2, is DGGITQSPKYLFRKEGQNVTLSCEQNLNHDAMYWYRQDPGQGLRLIYYSQIVNDFQKGDIAEGYSVSREKKESFPLTVTSAQKNPTAFYLCASHTNTGELFFGEGSRLTVL.

The chain combines TRBV5-6 with TRBJ2-7, with D maybe TRBD2 (6 bases). The CDR3 extends over 15 amino acids. With 5 bases removed from V and 0 bases from J, the gap between germline ends came to 15 bases. Germline V gives CDR1 SGHDT, CDR2 YYEEEE. The CDR3 loop reads CASRGRTLSSYEQYF. As DNA, the CDR3 is TGTGCCAGCAGGGGGAGGACTCTATCCTCCTACGAGCAGTACTTC.

As regards this clone: This specimen includes other DNA sequences encoding the same CDR3. The chain uses TRBV27 and TRBJ1-3; D is unclear. The germline gives CDR1 MNHEY, CDR2 SMNVEV (reference sequence). The CDR3 contains 13 residues. Trimming removed 5 bases from V and 4 bases from J, with 9 bases in between. CDR3 in DNA: TGTGCCAGCAGTCCCCAAACGGGAAACACCATATATTTT. Translation gives CASSPQTGNTIYF.

The rearrangement links TRBV9 to TRBJ1-4, with 11 bases fitting TRBD1. The CDR3 has 15 residues. Germline assignment: CDR1 SGDLS and CDR2 YYNGEE. V trimming: 0 bases; J trimming: 7 bases; junction bases outside the gene matches: 2. CDR3 amino acids: CASSVGGTGGEKLFF. The CDR3 coding sequence is TGTGCCAGCAGCGTAGGCGGGACAGGGGGTGAAAAACTGTTTTTT.

Notes on this clone: This sample includes further DNA sequences coding for the same CDR3. This chain uses TRBV19 with TRBJ2-2, with 8 bases aligning to TRBD1. Germline CDR1 reads LNHDA; CDR2 reads SQIVND (reference sequence). The CDR3 runs 14 residues. The V segment lost 6 bases and the J segment 5 bases; nucleotides outside the gene matches: 5. In DNA, the CDR3 is TGTGCCAGTAGAGGACAGGGCGGTACCGGGGAGCTGTTTTTT. The encoded protein is CASRGQGGTGELFF.